Listed here are 4 T cell receptor beta chains from one sample, sequenced in a study of cytomegalovirus exposure and HLA in healthy donors. Vbeta (60) and Jbeta (13) primers were used in the PCR. The protocol was immunoSEQ multiplex PCR, while the TCRdb copy is restricted to in-frame clones and leaves out a portion. The data hold over 100,000 clones, with 70% observed a single time. The sequencing input was PBMCs. The receptors were sampled from a man aged 25-45 years in good health and CMV-seropositive.

This clone was found a few times. The chain has TRBV29-1 and TRBJ2-1, with 9 bases aligning to TRBD2. The ends lost 3 bases at V and 1 base at J; junction bases unmatched: 13. Germline V gene sequence: CDR1 SQVTM, CDR2 ANQGSEA. The CDR3 loop spans 18 amino acids. CDR3 residues: CSVEASGNEPRSYNEQFF. CDR3 nucleotides: TGCAGCGTTGAGGCTAGCGGGAACGAACCACGGTCCTACAATGAGCAGTTCTTC.

In its sample, this clone was seen a few times. The chain links TRBV7-9 to TRBJ2-5, with 9 bases fitting TRBD2. Trimming cost V 2 bases and J 5 bases; bases outside gene matches: 6. The CDR3 is 15 residues long. The germline V gene encodes CDR1 SEHNR and CDR2 FQNEAQ (reference sequence). CDR3 in amino acids: CASSLSSGVDETQYF. CDR3 nucleotide sequence: TGTGCCAGCAGCTTATCTAGCGGGGTAGATGAGACCCAGTACTTC.

CDR3 sequence reads: CASSEDGGWIGGYTF. Written as DNA, the CDR3 is TGTGCCAGCAGTGAAGACGGGGGGTGGATAGGTGGCTACACCTTC. The chain employs TRBV6-1 and TRBJ1-2, with a possible D match to TRBD1 (5 bases). The CDR3 extends over 15 amino acids. Germline V gives CDR1 MNHNS, CDR2 SASEGT. The V end lost 1 base, the J end lost 7 bases, and 16 bases lay between the germline ends.

J is TRBJ1-2 and V is TRBV11-2; 10 nucleotides agree with TRBD1. This CDR3 contains 14 residues. In germline, CDR1 is SGHAT, CDR2 FQNNGV. V shed 0 bases and J 9 bases; nucleotides not matched to a gene: 4. The CDR3 coding sequence is TGTGCCAGCAGCTTAGATGGGACAGGGGAAAGCTACACCTTC. Amino acid sequence: CASSLDGTGESYTF.